One sample yielded the 16 T cell receptor beta chains listed below, sequenced in a study of Ad26.COV2.S vaccination and SARS-CoV-2 variants. The treatment here: some 20 received Ad26.COV2.S at low or high dose, single or two shots; roughly five received placebo; per-sample allocation not given. Samples analyzed were those drawn on day 63 after the first vaccine or placebo injection. This table comes from immunoSEQ multiplex PCR, and its TCRdb copy is limited to in-frame clones, with some not included. The data contain 300,000 to 350,000 clones, less than 90% of them singletons. Sequenced here: peripheral blood, sampled in a trial of Ad26.COV2.S vaccine versus placebo. These receptors originate from a person aged 18-65 years who received the Ad26.COV2.S COVID-19 vaccine or a placebo.

This clone was counted once. V gene TRBV7-2 combines with J gene TRBJ2-2; D may be TRBD2 (7 bases). V was shortened by 1 base and J by 4 bases, with 16 bases between the two germline ends. Germline CDR1 and CDR2: SGHTA and FQGNSA. The CDR3 runs 17 residues. The chain's CDR3 is CASSLVQRGGFTGELFF. Written as DNA, the CDR3 is TGTGCCAGCAGCTTAGTTCAGAGGGGGGGATTCACCGGGGAGCTGTTTTTT.

The chain has TRBV5-4 and TRBJ1-2; 9 nucleotides line up with TRBD1. Germline loops: CDR1 SGHNT, CDR2 YYREEE (reference sequence). This CDR3 spans 17 amino acids. Trimming removed 4 bases from V and 7 bases from J; junction bases left unmatched: 17. The CDR3 bases are TGTGCCAGCAGCCCGACGTGGGCGTCGGACAGGGGATCTGGCTACACCTTC. Translated: CASSPTWASDRGSGYTF.

This rearrangement joins TRBV20-1 to TRBJ1-4, with D possibly being TRBD1 (6 bases). Germline lookup yields CDR1 DFQATT and CDR2 SNEGSKA (reference sequence). V shed 3 bases and J shed 2 bases, with 16 bases lying between them. There are 16 residues in the CDR3. This CDR3 reads CSASQQRGSTNEKLFF. The DNA for the CDR3 is TGCAGTGCTAGTCAACAAAGGGGGAGCACTAATGAAAAACTGTTTTTT.

This clone was recorded once. V and J are TRBV19 and TRBJ2-3; 9 bases fit TRBD1. The CDR3 sequence is 17 residues long. Germline values: CDR1 LNHDA, CDR2 SQIVND (reference sequence). Trimming cost V 5 bases and J 4 bases; bases outside gene matches: 13. Written as DNA, the CDR3 is TGTGCCAGTAGTCCTTTTGGGACAGGGTCTTCCGCAGATACGCAGTATTTT. Its protein is CASSPFGTGSSADTQYF.

The rearrangement joins TRBV7-2 to TRBJ2-5; the D is unclear. This CDR3 spans 14 amino acids. With 1 base removed from V and 4 bases from J, the gap between germline ends came to 10 bases. The germline V gene has CDR1 SGHTA and CDR2 FQGNSA. The CDR3 protein is CASSLDGSRETQYF. The CDR3 coding sequence is TGTGCCAGCAGCTTAGATGGTAGCCGAGAGACCCAGTACTTC.

Written as DNA, the CDR3 is TGTGCCAGCAGTTCCCGTAACAGGGCGACAGATACGCAGTATTTT. Amino acid sequence: CASSSRNRATDTQYF. The chain combines TRBV6-5 with TRBJ2-3; weak D call: TRBD1 (6 bases). This CDR3 is built from 15 residues. The V end lost 4 bases, the J end lost 3 bases, and 14 bases lay between the germline ends. Germline V gene lookup returns CDR1 MNHEY and CDR2 SVGAGI.

The chain is built from TRBV10-3 and TRBJ2-1; no definite D call. The CDR3 runs 14 residues. CDR1 ENHRY and CDR2 SYGVKD come from the germline V gene. V was trimmed by 3 bases and J by 7 bases, leaving 13 bases between them. The CDR3 DNA follows: TGTGCCATCAGTGATGACCTTATGGGGAATGAGCAGTTCTTC. Translating gives CAISDDLMGNEQFF.

The J gene is TRBJ1-2, the V gene TRBV9; tentative D call: TRBD1 (5 bases). The CDR3 is 16 amino acids. Trimming removed 0 bases from V and 1 base from J, with 13 bases in between. Per germline, CDR1 SGDLS and CDR2 YYNGEE. The CDR3 region has the DNA TGTGCCAGCAGCGTAGAGGCACAGGCTTTTAACTATGGCTACACCTTC. Its protein is CASSVEAQAFNYGYTF.

This clone was recorded only once. CDR3 nucleotides: TGCAGCGCACAAAGGGGGCGAGACGAGCAGTACTTC. Protein product: CSAQRGRDEQYF. The chain joins TRBV29-1 to TRBJ2-7, with 7 bases identical to TRBD1. This CDR3 is 12 amino acids long. Germline CDR1 SQVTM, CDR2 ANQGSEA. After removal of 7 bases from V and 5 bases from J, the junction contained 8 bases not matched to a gene.

The chain has TRBV10-1 and TRBJ2-2, with 11 bases that match TRBD2. Germline trimming cut 3 bases from V and 6 bases from J; bases unmatched to any gene: 6. Germline V gives CDR1 WNHNN, CDR2 SYGVQD (reference sequence). The CDR3 totals 16 residues. CDR3 sequence: CASSDGTSGRAGELFF. CDR3 nucleotide sequence: TGCGCCAGCAGTGACGGGACTAGCGGTAGGGCCGGGGAGCTGTTTTTT.

This chain links TRBV20-1 with TRBJ2-7, with D maybe TRBD2 (6 bases). The CDR3 covers 11 residues. V was shortened by 5 bases and J by 7 bases, with 12 bases between the two germline ends. The germline V gene encodes CDR1 DFQATT and CDR2 SNEGSKA (reference sequence). CDR3 DNA: TGCAGTGCTGGCTTGGGGGGAGAGCAGTACTTC. This codes for CSAGLGGEQYF.

The rearrangement joins TRBV21-1 to TRBJ2-1; TRBD2, the D gene given by the table, was not confirmed from the DNA. TRBV21-1 counts as a pseudogene. The length of the CDR3 is 18 residues. The CDR3 protein is CASSKGLMWGGAYNEQFF. In DNA, the CDR3 is TGTGCCAGCAGCAAAGGGCTGATGTGGGGGGGCGCCTACAATGAGCAGTTCTTC.

In its sample, this clone was seen a few times. This chain uses TRBV28 with TRBJ1-3; D not resolved. The CDR3 consists of 16 residues. CDR1 and CDR2 from the germline V gene are MDHEN and SYDVKM. The germline V and J ends were trimmed by 4 bases and 0 bases, with 13 bases remaining between them. As DNA, the CDR3 is TGTGCCAGCAGTTCCCGTGTGGGAGGCTCTGGAAACACCATATATTTT. Translating gives CASSSRVGGSGNTIYF.

This clone occurred a few times. The rearrangement links TRBV10-3 to TRBJ2-7; the D is unclear. In germline, CDR1 is ENHRY, CDR2 SYGVKD. The V end was cut by 10 bases, the J end by 3 bases, with 10 bases between. The CDR3 consists of 11 residues. The CDR3 nucleotides are TGTGCCACCGCTCTGGGCTACGAGCAGTACTTC. Protein: CATALGYEQYF.

V and J are TRBV28 and TRBJ2-7; 7 nucleotides align to TRBD1. This CDR3 contains 17 residues. Losses at the gene ends were 6 bases for V and 0 bases for J; bases not matched to a gene: 14. The V gene's germline CDR1 is MDHEN and CDR2 SYDVKM. The CDR3 DNA sequence: TGTGCCAGCAGGGAGACTCCGGACAGGTTTCCCTCCTACGAGCAGTACTTC. Translated, it gives CASRETPDRFPSYEQYF.

This clone has a single count. V is TRBV5-1 and J is TRBJ2-1; TRBD2 aligns across 8 bases. This CDR3 is built from 16 residues. Germline V gives CDR1 SGHRS, CDR2 YFSETQ. Trimming removed 4 bases from V and 3 bases from J; junction bases left unmatched: 9. The CDR3 region is CASSSRWTSSYNEQFF. The CDR3 DNA follows: TGCGCCAGCAGCAGCAGGTGGACTAGCAGCTACAATGAGCAGTTCTTC.